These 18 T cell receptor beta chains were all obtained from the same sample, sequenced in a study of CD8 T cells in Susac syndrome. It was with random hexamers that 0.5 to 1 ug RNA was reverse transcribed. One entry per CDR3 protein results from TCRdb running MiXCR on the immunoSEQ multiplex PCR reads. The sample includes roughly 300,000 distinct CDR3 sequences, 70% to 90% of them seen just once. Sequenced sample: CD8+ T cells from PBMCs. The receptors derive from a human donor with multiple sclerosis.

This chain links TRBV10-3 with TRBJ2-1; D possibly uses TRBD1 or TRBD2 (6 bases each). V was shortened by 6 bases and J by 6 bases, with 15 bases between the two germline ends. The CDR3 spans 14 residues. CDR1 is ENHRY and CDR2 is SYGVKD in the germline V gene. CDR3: CAIRYREAANEQFF. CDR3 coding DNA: TGTGCCATCAGATACAGGGAGGCGGCCAATGAGCAGTTCTTC.

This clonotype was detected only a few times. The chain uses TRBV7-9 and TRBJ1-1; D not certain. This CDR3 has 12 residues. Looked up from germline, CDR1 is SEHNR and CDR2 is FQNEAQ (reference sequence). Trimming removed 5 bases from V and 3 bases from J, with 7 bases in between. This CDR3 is CASSLLDTEAFF. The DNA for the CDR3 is TGTGCCAGCAGCCTTCTTGACACTGAAGCTTTCTTT.

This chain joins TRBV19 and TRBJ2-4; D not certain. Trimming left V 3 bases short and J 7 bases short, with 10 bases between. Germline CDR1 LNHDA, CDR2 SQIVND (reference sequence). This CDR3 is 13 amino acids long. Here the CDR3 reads CASSIFQGNIQYF. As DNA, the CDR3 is TGTGCCAGTAGTATCTTTCAAGGGAACATTCAGTACTTC.

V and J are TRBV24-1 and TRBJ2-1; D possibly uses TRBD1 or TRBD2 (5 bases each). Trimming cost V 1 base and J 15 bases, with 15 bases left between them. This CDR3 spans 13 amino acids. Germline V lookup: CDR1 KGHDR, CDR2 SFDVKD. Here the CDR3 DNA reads TGTGCCACCAGTGATTTAACATTTGGGGGAAGGTTCTTC. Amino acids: CATSDLTFGGRFF.

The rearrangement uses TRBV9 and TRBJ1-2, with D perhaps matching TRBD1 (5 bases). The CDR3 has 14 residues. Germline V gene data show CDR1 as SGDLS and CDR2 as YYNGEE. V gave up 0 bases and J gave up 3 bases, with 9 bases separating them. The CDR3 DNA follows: TGTGCCAGCAGCGTAGGGTCGGGGGACTATGGCTACACCTTC. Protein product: CASSVGSGDYGYTF.

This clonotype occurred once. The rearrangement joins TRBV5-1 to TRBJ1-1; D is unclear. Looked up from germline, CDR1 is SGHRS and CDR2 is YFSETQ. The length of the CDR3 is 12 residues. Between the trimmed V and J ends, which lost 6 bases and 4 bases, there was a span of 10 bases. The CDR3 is CASMEGPTEAFF. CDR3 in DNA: TGCGCCAGCATGGAAGGGCCCACTGAAGCTTTCTTT.

DNA of the CDR3: TGTGCCAGCAGCATTTCTAGCGGGACCTCCTACAATGAGCAGTTCTTC. It is translated as CASSISSGTSYNEQFF. The rearrangement uses TRBV7-9 and TRBJ2-1, with 9 nucleotides matching TRBD2. Germline trimming cut 5 bases from V and 0 bases from J; bases unmatched to any gene: 5. Per germline, CDR1 SEHNR and CDR2 FQNEAQ (reference sequence). The CDR3 has 16 amino acids.

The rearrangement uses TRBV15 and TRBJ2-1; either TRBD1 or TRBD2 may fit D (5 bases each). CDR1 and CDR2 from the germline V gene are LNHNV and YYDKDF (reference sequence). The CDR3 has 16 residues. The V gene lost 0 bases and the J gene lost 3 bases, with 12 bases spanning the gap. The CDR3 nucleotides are TGTGCCACCAGCAGAGAGGGGACGGTAAGCTACAATGAGCAGTTCTTC. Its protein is CATSREGTVSYNEQFF.

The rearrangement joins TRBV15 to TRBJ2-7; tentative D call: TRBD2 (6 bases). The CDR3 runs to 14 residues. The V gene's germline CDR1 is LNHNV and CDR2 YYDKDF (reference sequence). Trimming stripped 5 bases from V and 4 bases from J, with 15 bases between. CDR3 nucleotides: TGTGCCACCAGCCGTCGGGGGAAAGGATACGAGCAGTACTTC. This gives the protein CATSRRGKGYEQYF. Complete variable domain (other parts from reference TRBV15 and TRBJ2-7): DAMVIQNPRYQVTQFGKPVTLSCSQTLNHNVMYWYQQKSSQAPKLLFHYYDKDFNNEADTPDNFQSRRPNTSFCFLDIRSPGLGDTAMYLCATSRRGKGYEQYFGPGTRLTVT.

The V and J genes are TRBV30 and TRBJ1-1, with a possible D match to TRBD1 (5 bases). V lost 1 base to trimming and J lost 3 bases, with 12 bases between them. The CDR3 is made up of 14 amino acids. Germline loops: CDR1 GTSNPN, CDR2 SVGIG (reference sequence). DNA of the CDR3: TGTGCCTGGAGTGGGGACGGAATATACACTGAAGCTTTCTTT. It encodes CAWSGDGIYTEAFF.

The CDR3 protein is CSARSAEPPQVPGGYTF. The CDR3 nucleotides read TGCAGTGCTAGATCGGCTGAACCCCCCCAAGTGCCTGGGGGCTACACCTTC. The V and J genes are TRBV20-1 and TRBJ1-2, with D uncertain. Germline V gene data show CDR1 as DFQATT and CDR2 as SNEGSKA (reference sequence). Deletions cut 2 bases from V and 8 bases from J, with 27 bases between. This CDR3 comprises 17 residues.

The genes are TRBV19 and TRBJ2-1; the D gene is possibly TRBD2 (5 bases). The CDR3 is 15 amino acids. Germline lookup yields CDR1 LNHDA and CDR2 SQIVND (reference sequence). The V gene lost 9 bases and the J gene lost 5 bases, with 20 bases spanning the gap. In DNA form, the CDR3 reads TGTGCCAGCTCCATCGGACTCCGCCGCGACAATGAGCAGTTCTTC. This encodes CASSIGLRRDNEQFF.

CDR3 sequence: CATSSTDEQYF. As DNA, the CDR3 is TGTGCCACCAGCTCAACCGACGAGCAGTACTTC. The chain joins TRBV15 to TRBJ2-7, with no clear D. Trimming left V 5 bases short and J 5 bases short, with 7 bases between. Germline V lookup: CDR1 LNHNV, CDR2 YYDKDF (reference sequence). There are 11 residues in the CDR3.

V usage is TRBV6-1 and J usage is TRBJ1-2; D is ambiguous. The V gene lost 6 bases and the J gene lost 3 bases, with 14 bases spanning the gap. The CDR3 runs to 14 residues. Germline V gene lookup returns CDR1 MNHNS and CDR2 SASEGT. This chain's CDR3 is CASRDLTLDYGYTF. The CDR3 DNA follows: TGTGCCAGCAGGGACTTGACCCTCGACTATGGCTACACCTTC.

This chain's CDR3 is CSARGLAGSPTDTQYF. The CDR3, as DNA: TGCAGTGCTAGAGGACTAGCGGGTTCTCCCACAGATACGCAGTATTTT. J is TRBJ2-3 and V is TRBV20-1, with TRBD2 matching over 10 bases. The V gene's germline CDR1 is DFQATT and CDR2 SNEGSKA (reference sequence). The trim removed 1 base at V and 2 bases at J, leaving 6 bases unmatched. The CDR3 has 16 amino acids.

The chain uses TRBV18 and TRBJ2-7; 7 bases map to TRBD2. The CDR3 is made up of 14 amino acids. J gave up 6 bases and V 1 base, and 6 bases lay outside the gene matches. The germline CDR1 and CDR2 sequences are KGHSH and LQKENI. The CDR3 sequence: CASSPRERDSEQYF. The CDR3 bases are TGTGCCAGCTCACCACGCGAGCGGGATTCCGAGCAGTACTTC. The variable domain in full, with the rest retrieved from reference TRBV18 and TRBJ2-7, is NAGVMQNPRHLVRRRGQEARLRCSPMKGHSHVYWYRQLPEEGLKFMVYLQKENIIDESGMPKERFSAEFPKEGPSILRIQQVVRGDSAAYFCASSPRERDSEQYFGPGTRLTVT.

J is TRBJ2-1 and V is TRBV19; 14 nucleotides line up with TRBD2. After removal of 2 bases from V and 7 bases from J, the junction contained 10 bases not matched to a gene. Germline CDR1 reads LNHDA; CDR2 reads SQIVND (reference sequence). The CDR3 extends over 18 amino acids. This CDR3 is CASSITRTTSGGANEQFF. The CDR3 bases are TGTGCCAGTAGTATAACCCGAACGACTAGCGGGGGGGCTAATGAGCAGTTCTTC.

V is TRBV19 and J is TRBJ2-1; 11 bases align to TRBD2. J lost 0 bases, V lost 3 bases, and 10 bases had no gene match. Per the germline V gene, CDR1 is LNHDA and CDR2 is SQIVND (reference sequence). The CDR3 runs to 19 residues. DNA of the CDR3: TGTGCCAGTAGTATCGGGGGACTAGCGGATCTTAGCTCCTACAATGAGCAGTTCTTC. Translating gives CASSIGGLADLSSYNEQFF.